The 12 T cell receptor beta chains listed next were all sequenced from one sample in a study of early T cells in non-severe SARS-CoV-2 infection. TCRdb re-analysed the 5' RACE reads in MiXCR, keeping a single row per CDR3 protein. Of about 90,000 distinct CDR3 sequences listed, approximately 15% were seen once; the top ten hold about 6.7%. The sequenced sample was whole blood. These receptors were obtained from an adult who was a healthcare worker with PCR-confirmed SARS-CoV-2 infection or an uninfected control (not recorded which).

The CDR3 sequence: CASSPGGLPYEQYF. The CDR3 nucleotides read TGTGCCAGCAGCCCCGGGGGCCTCCCCTACGAGCAGTACTTC. The chain recombines TRBV27 with TRBJ2-7; D might be TRBD1 or TRBD2, each matching 6 bases. The germline V gene has CDR1 MNHEY and CDR2 SMNVEV (reference sequence). The CDR3 is 14 amino acids. Between the trimmed V and J ends, which lost 6 bases and 2 bases, there was a span of 14 bases.

This clonotype was seen a few times. The J gene is TRBJ2-1, the V gene TRBV29-1, with TRBD2 identical over 8 bases. This CDR3 contains 13 residues. V trimming: 4 bases; J trimming: 12 bases; junction bases outside the gene matches: 11. Germline lookup yields CDR1 SQVTM and CDR2 ANQGSEA. CDR3 sequence reads: CSVALGLESPQFF. The CDR3 DNA follows: TGCAGCGTTGCGTTGGGACTAGAAAGTCCGCAGTTCTTC.

This clonotype was counted ten times or more. The chain recombines TRBV28 with TRBJ1-1, with 7 positions matching TRBD1. The CDR3 totals 15 residues. V was pared by 8 bases and J by 11 bases, with 20 bases of the junction left unmatched. From germline, CDR1 is MDHEN and CDR2 SYDVKM. This CDR3 is CASESTKQGPIWAFF. The CDR3 DNA is TGTGCCAGCGAGTCTACGAAACAGGGGCCGATTTGGGCTTTCTTT.

The rearrangement joins TRBV10-3 to TRBJ2-7, with 8 bases lining up with TRBD1. From germline, CDR1 is ENHRY and CDR2 SYGVKD. J lost 5 bases, V lost 6 bases, and 9 bases had no gene match. The CDR3 is made up of 14 amino acids. The CDR3 region is CAISSAQGADEQYF. The CDR3 DNA follows: TGTGCCATCAGCAGTGCTCAGGGGGCCGACGAGCAGTACTTC.

The V and J genes are TRBV6-6 and TRBJ2-1, with TRBD2 matching 8 bases. CDR3 size: 17 residues. V was clipped by 7 bases and J by 0 bases; unmatched bases: 11. Germline V gene lookup returns CDR1 MNHNY and CDR2 SVGAGI (reference sequence). As DNA, the CDR3 is TGTGCCAGCACTCCCGGTGGTAGCGGGATCTCCTACAATGAGCAGTTCTTC. Translated: CASTPGGSGISYNEQFF.

This clonotype was counted between two and nine times. The V and J genes are TRBV7-9 and TRBJ2-4, with 10 bases that match TRBD1. V lost 4 bases, J lost 15 bases, and 18 bases stayed unmatched. From germline, CDR1 is SEHNR and CDR2 FQNEAQ (reference sequence). The CDR3 runs to 16 residues. CDR3 region: CASSSLTGTGAKRGYF. The CDR3 DNA is TGTGCCAGCAGCTCTTTAACCGGGACAGGGGCCAAACGGGGGTACTTC.

The J gene is TRBJ2-7, the V gene TRBV3-1, with 7 bases that match TRBD1. The CDR3 is made up of 13 amino acids. Unmatched junction bases numbered 5, after V lost 3 bases and J lost 6 bases. Germline V gene sequence: CDR1 LGHDT, CDR2 YNNKEL (reference sequence). In DNA, the CDR3 is TGTGCCAGCAGCCAGGGACAGAGCGGCGAGCAGTACTTC. It encodes CASSQGQSGEQYF.

The genes are TRBV6-2 or TRBV6-3 and TRBJ2-1; maybe TRBD2 (5 bases). The CDR3 extends over 15 amino acids. The V gene lost 6 bases and the J gene lost 2 bases, with 14 bases spanning the gap. Germline loops: CDR1 MNHEY, CDR2 SVGEGT. CDR3 loop: CASSPAELTYNEQFF. The CDR3 DNA sequence: TGTGCCAGCAGCCCAGCGGAGCTAACCTACAATGAGCAGTTCTTC.

The CDR3 loop reads CSARARESDTQYF. For the CDR3, the DNA is TGCAGTGCTAGGGCTAGGGAGTCAGATACGCAGTATTTT. This sequence joins TRBV20-1 and TRBJ2-3; possible D gene TRBD2, 5 bases. The germline V gene has CDR1 DFQATT and CDR2 SNEGSKA (reference sequence). The CDR3 extends over 13 amino acids. The V end lost 3 bases, the J end lost 4 bases, and 11 bases lay between the germline ends.

CDR3 region: CAISESGATVEAFF. The CDR3 nucleotides read TGTGCCATCAGTGAGTCGGGGGCGACAGTTGAAGCTTTCTTT. The chain is built from TRBV10-3 and TRBJ1-1; weak D call: TRBD1 (6 bases). CDR1 and CDR2 from the germline V gene are ENHRY and SYGVKD. V shed 0 bases and J shed 7 bases, with 12 bases lying between them. CDR3 size: 14 residues.

This clonotype was counted a few times. This sequence joins TRBV10-1 and TRBJ2-1; D might be TRBD2 (7 bases). The germline CDR1 and CDR2 sequences are WNHNN and SYGVQD (reference sequence). The CDR3 is 13 amino acids. Trimming stripped 8 bases from V and 7 bases from J, with 15 bases between. The CDR3 loop is CASFWGGGNEQFF. The CDR3 DNA reads as TGCGCCAGCTTTTGGGGAGGGGGAAATGAGCAGTTCTTC.

This clonotype was observed a handful of times. The chain carries TRBV3-1 and TRBJ2-4, with TRBD2 matching 11 bases. V lost 1 base and J lost 2; bases outside the gene matches: 10. CDR1 and CDR2 (germline): LGHDT, YNNKEL (reference sequence). The CDR3 contains 19 residues. The CDR3 sequence: CASSQVAIAGGITKNIQYF. For the CDR3, the DNA is TGTGCCAGCAGCCAAGTCGCGATAGCGGGAGGGATAACCAAAAACATTCAGTACTTC.